The 7 T cell receptor beta chains below were found in one sample sequenced in a study of T cells expressing NK-cell markers (dated by TCRdb to the early 2020s). The method behind the library was 5' RACE. Instrument on record: Illumina HiSeq 2000. Each entry corresponds to one CDR3 protein sequence from reads that TCRdb reprocessed, and DNA is not given. The sample table on file contains 150,000 or so distinct CDR3 sequences. Of the sample, around a third falls within the top ten clones. Sequencing used blood T cells: a sorted CD56 or NKG2C T cell subset, CD4+ or CD8+ T cells, or bulk PBMC T cells (not recorded which). Source of these receptors: a woman in her 50s in good health. Donor details come from another sample of the same person, matched by shared clones.

V and J are TRBV19 and TRBJ2-1. The CDR3 runs 16 residues. Germline CDR1 reads LNHDA; CDR2 reads SQIVND (reference sequence). The CDR3 loop is CASSMDGGAYYNEQFF.

The chain carries TRBV9 and TRBJ1-1. This CDR3 region has 14 residues. Germline V lookup: CDR1 SGDLS, CDR2 YYNGEE. The CDR3 loop is CASSVTGANTEAFF.

The V and J genes are TRBV4-1 and TRBJ2-3; TCRdb's D call, TRBD2, is unchecked because there is no DNA. CDR3 length: 13 amino acids. Looked up from germline, CDR1 is MGHRA and CDR2 is YSYEKL. The CDR3 here is CASSPAALDTQYF.

The chain has TRBV27 and TRBJ1-6. CDR3 length equals 14 residues. CDR1 and CDR2 from the germline V gene are MNHEY and SMNVEV (reference sequence). The CDR3 reads CASSPGDYNSPLHF.

The rearrangement uses TRBV7-9 and TRBJ2-5; TCRdb names TRBD2, which stays unverified in the absence of DNA. Germline V gene lookup returns CDR1 SEHNR and CDR2 FQNEAQ (reference sequence). There are 19 residues in the CDR3. The CDR3 sequence: CASSFQGLAGGRGQETQYF.

The chain joins TRBV5-1 to TRBJ2-1; TCRdb picks TRBD1, but there is no DNA to check that call. Germline lookup yields CDR1 SGHRS and CDR2 YFSETQ. This CDR3 comprises 17 residues. CDR3 region: CASSLQGFGSSYNEQFF.

The chain links TRBV4-1 to TRBJ2-1; the D gene TCRdb calls, TRBD2, cannot be checked with no DNA. Germline CDR1 and CDR2: MGHRA and YSYEKL. The CDR3 runs 17 residues. CDR3 residues: CASSQAYRESSYNEQFF.